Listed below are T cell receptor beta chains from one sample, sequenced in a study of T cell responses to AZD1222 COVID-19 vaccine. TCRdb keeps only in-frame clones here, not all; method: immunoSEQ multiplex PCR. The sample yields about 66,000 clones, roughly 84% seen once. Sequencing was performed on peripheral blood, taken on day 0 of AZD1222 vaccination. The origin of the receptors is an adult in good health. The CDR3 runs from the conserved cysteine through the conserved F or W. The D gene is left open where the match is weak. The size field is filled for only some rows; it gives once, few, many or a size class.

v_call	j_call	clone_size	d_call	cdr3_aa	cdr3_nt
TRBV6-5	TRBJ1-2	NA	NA	CASLGADYGYTF	TGTGCCAGCCTGGGGGCTGACTATGGCTACACCTTC
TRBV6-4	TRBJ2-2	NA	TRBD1	CASSPQGIGGELFF	TGTGCCAGCAGTCCACAGGGGATAGGCGGGGAGCTGTTTTTT
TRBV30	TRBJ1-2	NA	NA	CAWSPRKFLRGRRNYGYTF	TGTGCCTGGAGTCCACGTAAGTTTTTGCGGGGGCGGCGGAACTATGGCTACACCTTC
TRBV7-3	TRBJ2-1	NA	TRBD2	CASSTLAGFDNEQFF	TGTGCCAGCAGCACACTAGCGGGATTCGACAATGAGCAGTTCTTC
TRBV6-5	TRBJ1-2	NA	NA	CASSYSNGGGYTF	TGTGCCAGCAGTTACTCGAACGGGGGTGGCTACACCTTC
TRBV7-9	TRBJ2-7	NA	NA	CASSPTRGSSYEQYF	TGTGCCAGCAGCCCAACCCGGGGTAGCTCCTACGAGCAGTACTTC
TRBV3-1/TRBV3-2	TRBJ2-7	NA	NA	CASSQHPIASSYEQYF	TGTGCCAGCAGCCAACACCCCATCGCGAGCTCCTACGAGCAGTACTTC
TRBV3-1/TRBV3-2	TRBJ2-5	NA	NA	CASSQSARMVETQYF	TGTGCCAGCAGCCAATCGGCCCGGATGGTAGAGACCCAGTACTTC
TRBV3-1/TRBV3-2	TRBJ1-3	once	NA	CASSQFQSFSGNTIYF	TGTGCCAGCAGCCAATTCCAGAGCTTCTCTGGAAACACCATATATTTT
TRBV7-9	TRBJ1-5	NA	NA	CASSLADSYQPQHF	TGTGCCAGCAGCTTAGCGGACAGCTATCAGCCCCAGCATTTT
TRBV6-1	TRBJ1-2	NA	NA	CASSEGLGLSNNYGYTF	TGTGCCAGCAGTGAAGGCCTGGGACTTTCCAATAACTATGGCTACACCTTC
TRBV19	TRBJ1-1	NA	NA	CASSPRDTRTEAFF	TGTGCCAGTAGTCCGAGGGACACGAGGACTGAAGCTTTCTTT
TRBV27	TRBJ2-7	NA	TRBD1	CASSPSGTALHEQYF	TGTGCCAGCAGCCCCTCCGGGACAGCCCTCCACGAGCAGTACTTC
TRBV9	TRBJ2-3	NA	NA	CASSVAVTSTDTQYF	TGTGCCAGCAGCGTGGCCGTCACTAGCACAGATACGCAGTATTTT
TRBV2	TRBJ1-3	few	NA	CATVQVLESGNTIYF	TGTGCCACGGTCCAGGTACTCGAATCTGGAAACACCATATATTTT
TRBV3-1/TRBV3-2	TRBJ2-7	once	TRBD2	CASSQGWRECYF	TGTGCCAGCAGCCAAGGATGGCGGGAGTGCTACTTC
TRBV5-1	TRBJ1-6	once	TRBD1	CASGRTGFDNSPLHF	TGCGCCAGCGGCCGGACAGGGTTCGATAATTCACCCCTCCACTTT
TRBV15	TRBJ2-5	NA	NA	CATSRAGGGETQYF	TGTGCCACCAGCAGAGCGGGGGGCGGGGAGACCCAGTACTTC
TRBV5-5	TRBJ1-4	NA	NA	CASSWGRAANEKLFF	TGTGCCAGCAGCTGGGGGAGGGCGGCTAATGAAAAACTGTTTTTT
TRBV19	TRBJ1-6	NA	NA	CASSMTRNSPLHF	TGTGCCAGTAGTATGACGAGAAATTCACCCCTCCACTTT
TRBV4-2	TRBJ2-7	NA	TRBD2	CASSQGLAGEQYF	TGTGCCAGCAGCCAAGGGCTAGCGGGCGAGCAGTACTTC
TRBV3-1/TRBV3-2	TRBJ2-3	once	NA	CASTSTGRGDTQYF	TGTGCCAGCACCTCAACAGGGAGGGGAGATACGCAGTATTTT
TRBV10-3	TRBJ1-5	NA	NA	CATGQFSNQPQHF	TGTGCCACAGGACAGTTTAGCAATCAGCCCCAGCATTTT
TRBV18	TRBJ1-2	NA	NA	CASSGDNNYGYTF	TGTGCCAGCTCCGGGGACAATAACTATGGCTACACCTTC
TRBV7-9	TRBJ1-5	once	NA	CASSLGAWDPNQPQHF	TGTGCCAGCAGCTTGGGCGCTTGGGATCCCAATCAGCCCCAGCATTTT
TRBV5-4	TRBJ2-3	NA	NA	CASSRADTQYF	TGTGCCAGCAGCCGGGCAGATACGCAGTATTTT
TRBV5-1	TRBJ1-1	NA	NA	CASSLAGRDTEAFF	TGCGCCAGCAGCTTGGCCGGCAGAGACACTGAAGCTTTCTTT
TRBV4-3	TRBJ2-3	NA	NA	CASSQEDGTVSDTQYF	TGCGCCAGCAGCCAAGAAGATGGAACAGTTTCAGATACGCAGTATTTT
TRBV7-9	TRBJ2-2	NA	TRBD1	CASSPPGQKGTGELFF	TGTGCCAGCAGCCCACCGGGACAGAAGGGCACCGGGGAGCTGTTTTTT
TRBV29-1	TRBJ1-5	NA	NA	CSVEDFNTGARSRYSNQPQHF	TGCAGCGTTGAAGATTTTAATACGGGGGCTCGTAGCCGCTATAGCAATCAGCCCCAGCATTTT
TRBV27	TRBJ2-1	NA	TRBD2	CASSFGLAYEQFF	TGTGCCAGCAGTTTCGGACTAGCGTATGAGCAGTTCTTC
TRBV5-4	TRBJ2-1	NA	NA	CASSLVGRGYNEQFF	TGTGCCAGCAGCTTGGTGGGGAGGGGGTACAATGAGCAGTTCTTC
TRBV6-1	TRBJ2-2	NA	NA	CASTEAGELFF	TGTGCCAGCACCGAAGCCGGGGAGCTGTTTTTT
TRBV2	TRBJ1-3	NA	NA	CASSDMGATGNTIYF	TGTGCCAGCAGTGATATGGGGGCAACTGGAAACACCATATATTTT
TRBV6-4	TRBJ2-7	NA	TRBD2	CASSEAGDSYEQYF	TGTGCCAGCAGTGAGGCGGGGGATTCCTACGAGCAGTACTTC
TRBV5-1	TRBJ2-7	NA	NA	CASSTGQLIYEQYF	TGCGCCAGCAGCACCGGACAGTTAATCTACGAGCAGTACTTC
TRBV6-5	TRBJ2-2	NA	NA	CASTKWGRDTGELFF	TGTGCCAGCACGAAATGGGGAAGGGACACCGGGGAGCTGTTTTTT